This T cell receptor (beta chain) was retrieved from a study of blood T cell repertoires in COVID-19. Study-wide background: There were acute and convalescent COVID-19 samples, and they came from the United States, Italy and Spain. In each case, the material was cDNA or gDNA derived from T cells, B-cell-depleted T cells, or PBMCs.

The CDR3 has 16 amino acids. Unmatched junction bases numbered 9, after V lost 2 bases and J lost 5 bases. From germline, CDR1 is SGHNT and CDR2 YYREEE (reference sequence). Original handling: Researchers report that nucleated cell counts were estimated from reference gene primer amplification. Sequencing used immunoSEQ multiplex PCR; TCRdb keeps in-frame clones, though not all of them. D and trimming were read from the DNA, whereas the V and J calls and clone size are those reported in that table. The repertoire holds hundreds of thousands of clones, with around 92% as singletons. The chain links TRBV5-4 to TRBJ2-5; 10 nucleotides align to TRBD2. Sequencing input: peripheral blood. The receptor comes from a man in his forties with acute or convalescent COVID-19. In DNA form, the CDR3 reads TGTGCCAGCAGCTTCCCAGCGGGGGGGCAGAGGGAGACCCAGTACTTC. This encodes CASSFPAGGQRETQYF.